The following is a T cell receptor beta chain sequence with its context. Per the study methods: How many nucleated cells were present was estimated from reference gene primer amplification. TCRdb's table, derived via immunoSEQ multiplex PCR, lists solely in-frame clones and lacks some. V, J and clone size derive from that table, while D and trimming were established from the DNA sequence. The sample lists around 190,000 clones; approximately 82% were seen once. This CDR3 region has 15 residues. Germline V gives CDR1 SGDLS, CDR2 YYNGEE. Trimming cost V 0 bases and J 8 bases, with 18 bases left between them. These data originate in a study of blood T cell repertoires in COVID-19. Study in general: COVID-19 samples collected from the United States, Italy and Spain covered acute and convalescent phases. PBMCs, B-cell-depleted T cells, or T cells were the source of the cDNA or gDNA that made up the material.

This TCR derives from a human donor in a cohort sampled during active COVID-19. Specimen: peripheral blood. The gene calls are TRBV9 and TRBJ2-7; weak D call: TRBD1 (5 bases). The DNA for the CDR3 is TGTGCCAGCAGCGTAGGGACCGGACACCCAGGCCAGCAGTACTTC. Protein product: CASSVGTGHPGQQYF.